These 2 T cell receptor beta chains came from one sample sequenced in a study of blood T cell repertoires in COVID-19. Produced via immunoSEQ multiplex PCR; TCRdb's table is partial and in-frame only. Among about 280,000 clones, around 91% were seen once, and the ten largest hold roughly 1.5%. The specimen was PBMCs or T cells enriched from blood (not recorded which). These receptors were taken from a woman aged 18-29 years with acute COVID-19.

In nucleotides, the CDR3 is TGTGCCAGCCGAGGGGGCCCCTACGAGCAGTACTTC. This encodes CASRGGPYEQYF. The chain recombines TRBV27 with TRBJ2-7, with 7 bases that match TRBD1. With 8 bases clipped from V and 2 bases from J, the junction kept 3 bases outside the gene matches. Germline V gene data show CDR1 as MNHEY and CDR2 as SMNVEV (reference sequence). The CDR3 sequence is 12 residues long.

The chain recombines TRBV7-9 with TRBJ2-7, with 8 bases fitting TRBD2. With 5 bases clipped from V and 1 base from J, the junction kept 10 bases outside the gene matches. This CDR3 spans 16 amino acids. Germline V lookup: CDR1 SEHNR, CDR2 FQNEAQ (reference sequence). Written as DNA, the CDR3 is TGTGCCAGCAGCCCCCTTGAAGCGGGAGAATCCTACGAGCAGTACTTC. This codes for CASSPLEAGESYEQYF.